A selection of T cell receptor beta chains follows, all from one sample in a study of blood T cell repertoires in COVID-19. The repertoire was sequenced with immunoSEQ multiplex PCR; TCRdb's copy has only in-frame clones and lacks some. The table shows 200,000 to 300,000 clones, with 84% occurring only once. The source material was peripheral blood. The receptors shown here come from a man aged 55 to 70 with acute or convalescent COVID-19. The CDR3 runs from the conserved cysteine through the conserved F or W. D genes are given only for firm matches. A row's size may be missing; if present it is once, few, many or a size class.

CASSPAGTAPGNTIYF	TGTGCCAGCTCACCGGCAGGGACAGCCCCGGGGAACACCATATATTTT	.	TRBJ1-3	TRBD1	TRBV18
CASSYGGTPGSGANVLTF	TGTGCCAGCAGTTACGGGGGGACCCCAGGGTCTGGGGCCAACGTCCTGACTTTC	.	TRBJ2-6	.	TRBV6-2/TRBV6-3
CASSLDEAGGTHSTDTQYF	TGTGCCAGCAGCTTAGATGAGGCGGGGGGAACCCATAGCACAGATACGCAGTATTTT	.	TRBJ2-3	TRBD2	TRBV11-2
CASSQWTGEVQYF	TGCGCCAGCAGCCAATGGACAGGGGAAGTCCAGTACTTC	.	TRBJ2-5	TRBD1	TRBV4-1
CASGATGTGEYEQYF	TGTGCCAGCGGGGCAACCGGGACAGGGGAATACGAGCAGTACTTC	.	TRBJ2-7	TRBD1	TRBV28
CASRGRQGWSYEQYF	TGTGCCAGCAGGGGCCGACAGGGATGGTCCTACGAGCAGTACTTC	.	TRBJ2-7	TRBD1	TRBV28
CASSLEAAGANTGELFF	TGTGCCAGCAGCCTAGAGGCGGCAGGGGCAAACACCGGGGAGCTGTTTTTT	few	TRBJ2-2	.	TRBV7-6
CAIRVSASTDTQYF	TGTGCCATCCGGGTGTCGGCGTCCACAGATACGCAGTATTTT	.	TRBJ2-3	.	TRBV10-3
CASSSGGSSNQPQHF	TGTGCCAGCAGCTCGGGCGGGTCTAGCAATCAGCCCCAGCATTTT	.	TRBJ1-5	.	TRBV6-6
CASSLAVGQGNQPQHF	TGTGCCAGCAGCTTAGCGGTGGGACAAGGCAATCAGCCCCAGCATTTT	.	TRBJ1-5	.	TRBV7-9
CASSLGPSGGTDTQYF	TGTGCCAGCAGCTTGGGTCCTAGCGGGGGGACAGATACGCAGTATTTT	.	TRBJ2-3	TRBD2	TRBV7-3
CASSYFRVDQPQHF	TGTGCCAGCAGTTACTTTAGAGTTGATCAGCCCCAGCATTTT	.	TRBJ1-5	.	TRBV6-2/TRBV6-3
CASSPRLGKNIQYF	TGTGCCAGTAGTCCTAGACTAGGGAAAAACATTCAGTACTTC	.	TRBJ2-4	.	TRBV19
CASTLQGTVGTEAFF	TGCGCCAGCACCCTACAGGGTACCGTTGGCACTGAAGCTTTCTTT	once	TRBJ1-1	.	TRBV5-1
CASSLAWNTEAFF	TGCGCCAGCAGCTTGGCCTGGAACACTGAAGCTTTCTTT	once	TRBJ1-1	.	TRBV5-1
CSVEAPLAWISNEQFF	TGCAGCGTTGAAGCCCCACTAGCGTGGATTAGCAATGAGCAGTTCTTC	.	TRBJ2-1	TRBD2	TRBV29-1
CASSIATGTDYEQYF	TGTGCCAGTAGTATAGCGACAGGGACGGACTACGAGCAGTACTTC	few	TRBJ2-7	TRBD1	TRBV19
CASSYSRGSGNTIYF	TGTGCCAGCAGTTACTCAAGGGGTTCTGGAAACACCATATATTTT	once	TRBJ1-3	.	TRBV6-5
CASSVDLGQGSYGYTF	TGTGCCAGCAGCGTAGACTTGGGGCAGGGGTCCTATGGCTACACCTTC	once	TRBJ1-2	.	TRBV9
CSVGRQGREAFF	TGCAGCGTTGGGAGACAGGGGCGTGAAGCTTTCTTT	once	TRBJ1-1	TRBD1	TRBV29-1
CASKTGGRPQHF	TGTGCCAGCAAGACGGGGGGACGGCCCCAGCATTTT	few	TRBJ1-5	.	TRBV27
CASSEWRGDNEQFF	TGTGCCAGCAGTGAGTGGCGGGGGGACAATGAGCAGTTCTTC	few	TRBJ2-1	TRBD2	TRBV6-1
CASSRGQVTTYEQYF	TGCGCCAGCAGCAGAGGACAGGTTACAACCTACGAGCAGTACTTC	.	TRBJ2-7	TRBD1	TRBV5-1
CAWSVLQGNTEAFF	TGTGCCTGGAGTGTACTACAGGGGAACACTGAAGCTTTCTTT	.	TRBJ1-1	.	TRBV30
CASSQDHGKAYEQYF	TGCGCCAGCAGCCAAGATCACGGGAAAGCCTACGAGCAGTACTTC	.	TRBJ2-7	.	TRBV4-1
CASSLDLGRVDEQFF	TGTGCCAGCAGCTTAGATCTCGGCAGGGTCGATGAGCAGTTCTTC	.	TRBJ2-1	.	TRBV11-2
CASTLEGAGRNEQFF	TGTGCCAGCACCCTCGAAGGGGCAGGGCGAAATGAGCAGTTCTTC	.	TRBJ2-1	.	TRBV19
CASSLEVPGQYGYTF	TGTGCCAGCAGCTTAGAGGTCCCAGGGCAATATGGCTACACCTTC	.	TRBJ1-2	.	TRBV7-9
CASSQDWESRASRETQYF	TGTGCCAGCAGCCAAGATTGGGAGAGTAGGGCATCCAGAGAGACCCAGTACTTC	.	TRBJ2-5	.	TRBV3-1/TRBV3-2
CASKLRDSWETQYF	TGTGCCAGTAAACTCCGGGACTCATGGGAGACCCAGTACTTC	few	TRBJ2-5	.	TRBV19
CASSLGLVGEQFF	TGTGCCAGCAGCTTAGGGCTAGTCGGTGAGCAGTTCTTC	few	TRBJ2-1	.	TRBV7-2
CASSVVGSNNEQFF	TGTGCCAGCAGCGTAGTAGGGAGCAACAATGAGCAGTTCTTC	.	TRBJ2-1	.	TRBV9
CASSSGPTGASEQYF	TGTGCCAGCAGCTCGGGCCCAACAGGAGCTAGCGAGCAGTACTTC	.	TRBJ2-7	.	TRBV7-2
CASSLTTGGSLETQYF	TGCGCCAGCAGCTTAACTACAGGGGGCAGTTTAGAGACCCAGTACTTC	.	TRBJ2-5	TRBD1	TRBV5-1
CASSPPAGKFNSPLHF	TGTGCCAGCTCACCACCCGCCGGGAAATTTAATTCACCCCTCCACTTT	.	TRBJ1-6	.	TRBV18
CASSEGGQLGNQPQHF	TGTGCCAGCAGTGAAGGAGGGCAGTTAGGCAATCAGCCCCAGCATTTT	.	TRBJ1-5	.	TRBV21-1
CASSQVSRQETQYF	TGTGCCAGCAGCCAAGTGAGCAGGCAAGAGACCCAGTACTTC	.	TRBJ2-5	.	TRBV3-1/TRBV3-2
CASIETGDSGTGELFF	TGTGCCAGCATTGAGACAGGGGATTCAGGCACCGGGGAGCTGTTTTTT	.	TRBJ2-2	TRBD1	TRBV7-9
CASSSGSTGQETQYF	TGTGCCAGTAGTTCGGGGTCGACAGGACAAGAGACCCAGTACTTC	.	TRBJ2-5	.	TRBV19
CASRTGGLYQETQYF	TGTGCCAGCCGGACGGGGGGCCTGTACCAAGAGACCCAGTACTTC	once	TRBJ2-5	.	TRBV5-6
CASSDWQILAGEDGTDTQYF	TGTGCCAGCAGTGACTGGCAAATTTTAGCGGGAGAAGATGGCACAGATACGCAGTATTTT	.	TRBJ2-3	TRBD2	TRBV6-4
CATSDRTGGGYTF	TGTGCCACCAGTGATCGGACAGGGGGAGGCTACACCTTC	.	TRBJ1-2	TRBD1	TRBV24-1
CSVESATSRLTYNEQFF	TGCAGCGTTGAATCCGCGACTAGTCGCCTGACCTACAATGAGCAGTTCTTC	.	TRBJ2-1	.	TRBV29-1
CASSLYRDGYTF	TGTGCCAGCAGCTTATACAGGGATGGCTACACCTTC	.	TRBJ1-2	.	TRBV7-2
CASSPLAGTNTGELFF	TGTGCCAGCAGCCCTCTTGCGGGGACGAACACCGGGGAGCTGTTTTTT	.	TRBJ2-2	.	TRBV5-4
CASSQGSGGREPQHF	TGTGCCAGCAGCCAAGGATCGGGGGGGCGAGAGCCCCAGCATTTT	once	TRBJ1-5	.	TRBV3-1/TRBV3-2
CASSADRNTEAFF	TGTGCCAGCAGCGCGGACAGGAACACTGAAGCTTTCTTT	.	TRBJ1-1	.	TRBV5-4
CASSSQGSMSYGYTF	TGCGCCAGCAGCTCGCAGGGGTCGATGAGCTATGGCTACACCTTC	.	TRBJ1-2	.	TRBV5-1
CASSPHRDEALHF	TGTGCCAGCTCACCACACAGGGATGAGGCCCTCCACTTT	.	TRBJ1-6	.	TRBV18